The 14 T cell receptor beta chains reported below all come from one sample, sequenced in a study of memory CD4+ T cells and cytomegalovirus serostatus. Only in-frame clones appear in the TCRdb table, and some are missing; sequencing was by immunoSEQ multiplex PCR. Of roughly 49,000 clones in the sample, 82% were seen once. The sort gate was single viable CD3+CD4+CD8-CD45RO+ cells for memory CD4+ T cells. The sequencing sample was made of memory CD4+ T cells from blood. Receptor source: an adult in good health and CMV-seronegative.

The rearrangement joins TRBV5-1 to TRBJ2-7; TRBD1 aligns across 7 bases. Per the germline V gene, CDR1 is SGHRS and CDR2 is YFSETQ. The CDR3 loop spans 13 amino acids. The V and J ends lost 2 bases and 6 bases, in that order; junction bases with no gene match: 5. The CDR3 coding sequence is TGCGCCAGCAGCTTCGGACAGGCGCCCGAGCAGTACTTC. Residues: CASSFGQAPEQYF.

This clone was counted only a few times. The genes are TRBV11-1 and TRBJ2-7; possible D gene TRBD2, 6 bases. Looked up from germline, CDR1 is SGHAT and CDR2 is FQDESV (reference sequence). The CDR3 contains 12 residues. The ends were cut back, 5 bases at V and 4 bases at J, with 9 bases in the middle. CDR3 nucleotides: TGTGCCAGCAGCCTCGCGGGGTACGAGCAGTACTTC. Translation gives CASSLAGYEQYF.

The chain combines TRBV4-1 with TRBJ2-1; 13 nucleotides match TRBD2. CDR1 and CDR2 from the germline V gene are MGHRA and YSYEKL. The length of the CDR3 is 15 residues. The V segment lost 2 bases and the J segment 8 bases; nucleotides outside the gene matches: 3. CDR3 nucleotides: TGCGCCAGCAGCCAACAACTAGCGGGGGGGTATGAGCAGTTCTTC. It yields the protein CASSQQLAGGYEQFF.

The chain couples TRBV12-5 to TRBJ2-3; 7 bases are shared with TRBD1. Losses at the gene ends were 6 bases for V and 2 bases for J; bases not matched to a gene: 5. Germline V gives CDR1 LGHNT, CDR2 FRNRAP. The CDR3 totals 14 residues. The chain's CDR3 is CASGRDRVTDTQYF. CDR3 in DNA: TGTGCTAGTGGACGAGACAGGGTCACAGATACGCAGTATTTT.

CDR3 sequence: CASSPRQKTYNEQFF. CDR3 sequence (DNA): TGTGCCAGCAGCCCAAGACAGAAAACCTACAATGAGCAGTTCTTC. The rearrangement uses TRBV7-6 and TRBJ2-1; a possible D gene is TRBD1 (5 bases). The germline V gene encodes CDR1 SGHVS and CDR2 FNYEAQ. This CDR3 spans 15 amino acids. V was cut by 5 bases and J by 2 bases, with 13 bases left in between.

This chain links TRBV19 with TRBJ2-1; 8 nucleotides line up with TRBD2. The CDR3 is 14 residues long. J gave up 6 bases and V 3 bases, and 4 bases lay outside the gene matches. Looked up from germline, CDR1 is LNHDA and CDR2 is SQIVND (reference sequence). Written as DNA, the CDR3 is TGTGCCAGTAGTATCCCCGGGACTAGCAATGAGCAGTTCTTC. Amino acids: CASSIPGTSNEQFF.

This chain joins TRBV10-3 and TRBJ1-3, with a weak D call TRBD1 (5 bases). The CDR3 loop spans 15 amino acids. The ends were cut back, 5 bases at V and 0 bases at J, with 11 bases in the middle. Germline CDR1 reads ENHRY; CDR2 reads SYGVKD. CDR3 sequence (DNA): TGTGCCATCAGTCAAGCCAGGGTCTCTGGAAACACCATATATTTT. This translates into CAISQARVSGNTIYF.

This clone appeared a few times. CDR3 amino acids: CASSEPGQGVYEQYF. The CDR3 DNA sequence: TGTGCCAGCAGCGAACCGGGACAGGGGGTATACGAGCAGTACTTC. This chain connects TRBV14 to TRBJ2-7; 11 positions agree with TRBD1. There are 15 residues in the CDR3. From germline, CDR1 is SGHDN and CDR2 FVKESK. V lost 5 bases and J lost 4; bases outside the gene matches: 7.

The chain employs TRBV5-8 and TRBJ2-5; D not certain. CDR1 and CDR2 (germline): SGHTS, YDEGEE. There are 12 residues in the CDR3. V lost 6 bases and J 4 bases, leaving 10 bases between the germline ends. CDR3 protein: CASTGFGETQYF. CDR3 in DNA: TGTGCCAGCACCGGGTTCGGAGAGACCCAGTACTTC.

This clone was seen just once. This chain joins TRBV5-4 and TRBJ2-1, with D possibly being TRBD2 (7 bases). The CDR3 loop spans 16 amino acids. V was clipped by 3 bases and J by 5 bases, with 18 bases between them. In germline, CDR1 is SGHNT, CDR2 YYREEE (reference sequence). This CDR3 reads CASSYPGGAKNNEQFF. The CDR3 bases are TGTGCCAGCAGCTACCCTGGGGGGGCGAAGAACAATGAGCAGTTCTTC.

J is TRBJ1-5 and V is TRBV7-8; D is perhaps TRBD1 (6 bases). Germline V lookup: CDR1 SGHVS, CDR2 FQNEAQ. Trimming cost V 3 bases and J 3 bases, with 9 bases left between them. The CDR3 runs to 14 residues. The DNA for the CDR3 is TGTGCCAGCAGCTTCAGGGGTTTCAATCAGCCCCAGCATTTT. Amino acid sequence: CASSFRGFNQPQHF.

By share, this clone counts as medium-sized. The chain is built from TRBV7-8 and TRBJ1-4; the match to TRBD1 covers 11 bases. The CDR3 spans 15 residues. CDR1 is SGHVS, CDR2 FQNEAQ, per germline. The V and J ends lost 5 bases and 8 bases, in that order; junction bases with no gene match: 7. CDR3 region: CASSQAGTGGEKLFF. The CDR3 DNA follows: TGTGCCAGCAGCCAAGCCGGGACAGGGGGGGAAAAACTGTTTTTT.

The CDR3, as DNA: TGTGCCAGCAGTTCCTGGGAAAACGAGCAGTACTTC. Its protein product is CASSSWENEQYF. The chain links TRBV6-6 to TRBJ2-7; D is unclear. In germline, CDR1 is MNHNY, CDR2 SVGAGI (reference sequence). Deletions cut 4 bases from V and 5 bases from J, with 9 bases between. The CDR3 runs 12 residues.

The rearrangement joins TRBV14 to TRBJ2-3; possible D gene TRBD2, 6 bases. CDR3 length: 16 residues. V lost 0 bases and J lost 2, with 12 bases in between. Per germline, CDR1 SGHDN and CDR2 FVKESK. CDR3 DNA sequence: TGTGCCAGCAGCCAAGATAGAGCGGGTAACACAGATACGCAGTATTTT. It translates to CASSQDRAGNTDTQYF. The whole variable domain, filled in from reference TRBV14 and TRBJ2-3, reads EAGVTQFPSHSVIEKGQTVTLRCDPISGHDNLYWYRRVMGKEIKFLLHFVKESKQDESGMPNNRFLAERTGGTYSTLKVQPAELEDSGVYFCASSQDRAGNTDTQYFGPGTRLTVL.